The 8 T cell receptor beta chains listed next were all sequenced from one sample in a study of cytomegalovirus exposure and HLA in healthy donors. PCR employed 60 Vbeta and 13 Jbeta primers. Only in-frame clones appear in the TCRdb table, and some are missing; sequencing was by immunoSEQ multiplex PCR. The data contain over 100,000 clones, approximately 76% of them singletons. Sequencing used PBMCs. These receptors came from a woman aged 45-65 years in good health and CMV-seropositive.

CDR3 DNA: TGCAGCGTGGTATCCGGGACAGGCCCAGATACGCAGTATTTT. Translated: CSVVSGTGPDTQYF. The genes are TRBV29-1 and TRBJ2-3; TRBD1 agrees at 8 bases. Germline V gene lookup returns CDR1 SQVTM and CDR2 ANQGSEA. V was clipped by 6 bases and J by 4 bases; unmatched bases: 9. This CDR3 region has 14 residues.

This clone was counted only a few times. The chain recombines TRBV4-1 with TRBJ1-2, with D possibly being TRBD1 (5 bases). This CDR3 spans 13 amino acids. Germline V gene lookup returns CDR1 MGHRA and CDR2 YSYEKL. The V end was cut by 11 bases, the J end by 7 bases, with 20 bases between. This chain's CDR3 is CAGYWGGLGGYTF. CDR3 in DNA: TGCGCCGGGTATTGGGGGGGATTGGGTGGCTACACCTTC.

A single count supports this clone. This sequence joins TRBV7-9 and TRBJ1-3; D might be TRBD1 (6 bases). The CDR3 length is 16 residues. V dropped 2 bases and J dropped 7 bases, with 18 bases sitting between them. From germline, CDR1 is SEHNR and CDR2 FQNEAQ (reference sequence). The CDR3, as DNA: TGTGCCAGCAGCTTAAAGGGGGACACTACGGGGAACACCATATATTTT. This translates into CASSLKGDTTGNTIYF.

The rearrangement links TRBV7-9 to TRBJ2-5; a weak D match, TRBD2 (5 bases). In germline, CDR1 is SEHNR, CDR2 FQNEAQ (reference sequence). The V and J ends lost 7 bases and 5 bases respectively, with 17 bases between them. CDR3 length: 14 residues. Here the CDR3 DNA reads TGTGCCAGCATCAAAAATGGAGGATGGGAGACCCAGTACTTC. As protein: CASIKNGGWETQYF.

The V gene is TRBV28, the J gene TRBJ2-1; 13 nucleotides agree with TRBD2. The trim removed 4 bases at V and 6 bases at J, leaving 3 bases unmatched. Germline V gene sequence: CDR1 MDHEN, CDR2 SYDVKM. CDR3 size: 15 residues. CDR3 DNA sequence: TGTGCCAGCAGTTCACTAGCGGGAGGGGGCAATGAGCAGTTCTTC. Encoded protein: CASSSLAGGGNEQFF.

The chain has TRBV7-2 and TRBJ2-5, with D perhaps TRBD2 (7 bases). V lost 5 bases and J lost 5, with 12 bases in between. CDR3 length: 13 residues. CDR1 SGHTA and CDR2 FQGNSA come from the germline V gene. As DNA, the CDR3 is TGTGCCAGCAGCCGGACTAGGGGGGAGACCCAGTACTTC. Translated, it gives CASSRTRGETQYF.

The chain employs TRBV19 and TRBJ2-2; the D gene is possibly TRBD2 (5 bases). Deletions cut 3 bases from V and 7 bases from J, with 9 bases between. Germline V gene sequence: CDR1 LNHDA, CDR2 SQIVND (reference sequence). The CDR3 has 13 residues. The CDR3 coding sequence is TGTGCCAGTAGTATGGGAGCTCTCGGGGAGCTGTTTTTT. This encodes CASSMGALGELFF.

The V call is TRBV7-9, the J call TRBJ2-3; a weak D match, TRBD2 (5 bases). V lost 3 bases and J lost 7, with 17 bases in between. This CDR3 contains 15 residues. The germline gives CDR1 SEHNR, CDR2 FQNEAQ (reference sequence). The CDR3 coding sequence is TGTGCCAGCAGCTTCCCCCGGCGGGCGGCCTATACGCAGTATTTT. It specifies CASSFPRRAAYTQYF.